The sequence of this T cell receptor beta chain was determined in a study of blood T cell repertoires in COVID-19. Study-wide background: COVID-19 samples collected from the United States, Italy and Spain covered acute and convalescent phases.

The germline V gene encodes CDR1 KGHDR and CDR2 SFDVKD. V shed 0 bases and J shed 7 bases, with 5 bases lying between them. This CDR3 is 12 amino acids long. Using immunoSEQ multiplex PCR, the repertoire was profiled, and TCRdb retains in-frame clones only, with some absent. Among roughly 330,000 clones listed, roughly 87% were seen once. This TCR was recovered from a man aged 25 to 40 with COVID-19, enrolled during active disease. Specimen: peripheral blood. This chain uses TRBV24-1 with TRBJ1-1, with D possibly being TRBD1 (5 bases). For the CDR3, the DNA is TGTGCCACCAGTGATTTGAGGGGTGAAGCTTTCTTT. This sequence encodes CATSDLRGEAFF.